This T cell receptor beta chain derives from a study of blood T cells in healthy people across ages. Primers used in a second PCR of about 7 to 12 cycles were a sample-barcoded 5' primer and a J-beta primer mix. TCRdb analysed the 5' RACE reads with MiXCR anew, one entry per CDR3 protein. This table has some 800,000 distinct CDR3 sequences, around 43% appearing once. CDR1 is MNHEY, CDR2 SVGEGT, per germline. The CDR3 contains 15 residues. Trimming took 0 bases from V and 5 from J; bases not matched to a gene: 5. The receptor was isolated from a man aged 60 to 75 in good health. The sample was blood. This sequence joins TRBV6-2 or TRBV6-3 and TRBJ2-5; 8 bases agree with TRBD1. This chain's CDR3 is CASSYSRGLRETQYF. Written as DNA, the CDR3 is TGTGCCAGCAGTTACTCCAGGGGGCTAAGGGAGACCCAGTACTTC.